This T cell receptor beta chain was sequenced during a study of T cells after yellow fever vaccination (dated by TCRdb to between 2018 and 2021). In the study overall: Libraries from fractions with low cell numbers were prepared with the SMART-Seq v4 Ultra Low Input RNA kit. Bulk PBMC replicates and cell subsets were isolated from blood drawn at multiple timepoints before and after both primary and secondary immunization. Two healthy male donors made up the cohort, one aged 18 to 30 years and the other aged 30 to 40 years. To track T-cell clones before and after primary and booster YFV17D yellow fever vaccination, bulk TCR alpha and beta repertoires were sequenced longitudinally.

Between the V and J ends, shortened by 5 bases and 6 bases respectively, the junction contains 14 bases. The germline V gene (reference sequence) specifies SEHNR as CDR1 and FQNEAQ as CDR2. The CDR3 contains 14 residues, cysteine and phenylalanine counted. Only CDR3 DNA remains: 42 bases, in frame from the first base. This clonotype was counted between two and nine times. Its antigen is currently not known. No much larger clone is present one base from it, and per-base qualities are unavailable. Synthesis of TCR cDNA relied on 5'RACE template switching, a step that introduced a universal primer site along with unique molecular identifiers. Priming for cDNA synthesis came from both the TCR alpha and TCR beta constant segments. Two PCR steps were used to amplify libraries, with sample barcodes and sequencing adapters being added in the second step. Sequencing of the libraries was done on either Illumina HiSeq 2500 (2x100 bp) or NovaSeq (2x150 bp). Per the source publication's procedure: Reads were demultiplexed and collapsed into UMI consensus sequences with MIGEC, and V(D)J alignment was performed with MiXCR. Vaccine-responding clonotypes were identified with edgeR using replicate PBMC samples, with FDR below 0.01 and a log2 fold change above 5 up to day 15 being required. Each bulk clonotype received a CD4 or CD8 identity based on whether the sequenced CD4 or CD8 repertoire contained that clonotype at higher abundance. TCRdb passed the public sequencing reads through fastp at Q25 and MiXCR, retaining productive beta sequences. Every entry covers one CDR3 protein and lists the most common genes and DNA from its rows. These V and J calls derive from TCRdb rather than the authors' analysis. Here the sample has approximately 510,000 distinct CDR3 sequences; 21% occur a single time. The ten largest clonotypes hold about 17% of the sample.

Interpreted using the paper, the treatment or condition label stands for: live attenuated yellow fever vaccine strain. Two biological replicates of bulk PBMCs were collected at each blood-draw timepoint. PBMCs were isolated from peripheral blood using a standard Ficoll-Paque protocol. RNA was extracted with TriZol from bulk PBMCs, CD4 and CD8 fractions, and dextramer-positive and dextramer-negative fractions. Overall results and qualifications from the work: Compared with the primary T-cell response, the secondary T-cell response was faster but weaker, reaching its peak on day 5 rather than on day 15. Most clones expanded after primary vaccination were re-detected after the booster (almost 98% of CD4 and 80% to 90% of CD8), suggesting broad memory maintenance. FACS-sorted repertoires could contain abundant contaminating clonotypes from the bulk population, so computational filtering was required. The study included only a couple of donors, which limits how far the findings can be generalized. A small share of clonotypes was detected in both CD4 and CD8 compartments, with the overlap likely arising from convergent recombination.

The source was PBMCs, collected less than 25 days after the first yellow fever vaccination. The sequence is built from TRBV7-9 and TRBJ2-1; the D gene is perhaps TRBD2, on 6 matching bases. This clonotype originated in a man aged 18 to 35 who received the YFV17D yellow fever vaccine. The CDR3 region: CASSHGERVNEQFF. At the DNA level, the sequence is TGTGCCAGCAGCCACGGGGAGCGGGTCAATGAGCAGTTCTTC.